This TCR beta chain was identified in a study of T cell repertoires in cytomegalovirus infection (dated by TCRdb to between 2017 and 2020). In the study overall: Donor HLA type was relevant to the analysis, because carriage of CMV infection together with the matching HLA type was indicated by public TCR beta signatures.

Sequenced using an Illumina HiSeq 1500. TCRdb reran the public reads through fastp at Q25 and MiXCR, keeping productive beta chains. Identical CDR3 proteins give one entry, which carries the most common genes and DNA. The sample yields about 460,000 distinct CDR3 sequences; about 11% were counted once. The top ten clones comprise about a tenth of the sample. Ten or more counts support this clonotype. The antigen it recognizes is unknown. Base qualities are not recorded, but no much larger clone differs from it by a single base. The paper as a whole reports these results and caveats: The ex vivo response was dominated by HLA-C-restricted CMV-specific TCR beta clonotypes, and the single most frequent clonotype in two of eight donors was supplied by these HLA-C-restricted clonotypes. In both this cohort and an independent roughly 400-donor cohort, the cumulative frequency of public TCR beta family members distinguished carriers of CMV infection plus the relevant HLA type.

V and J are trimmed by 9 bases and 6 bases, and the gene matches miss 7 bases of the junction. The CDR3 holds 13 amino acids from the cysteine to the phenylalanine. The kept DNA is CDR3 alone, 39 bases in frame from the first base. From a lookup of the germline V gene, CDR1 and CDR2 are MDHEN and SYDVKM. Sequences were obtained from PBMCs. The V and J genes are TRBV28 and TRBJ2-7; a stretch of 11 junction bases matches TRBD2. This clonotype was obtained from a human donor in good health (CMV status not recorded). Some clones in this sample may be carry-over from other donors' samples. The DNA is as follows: TGTGCCAGTCAACTAGCGGGAGTACGCGAGCAGTACTTC. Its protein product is CASQLAGVREQYF. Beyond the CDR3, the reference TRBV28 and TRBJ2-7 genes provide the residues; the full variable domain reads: DVKVTQSSRYLVKRTGEKVFLECVQDMDHENMFWYRQDPGLGLRLIYFSYDVKMKEKGDIPEGYSVSREKKERFSLILESASTNQTSMYLCASQLAGVREQYFGPGTRLTVT.